This note documents a single TCR beta chain sequence. Both 60 Vbeta primers and 13 Jbeta primers went into the PCR. TCRdb's copy holds only in-frame clones and misses some; the assay was immunoSEQ multiplex PCR. The table lists about 67,000 clones, around 89% of them singletons. The sample originates from a study of cytomegalovirus exposure and HLA in healthy donors. The V and J ends lost 0 bases and 0 bases respectively, with 13 bases between them. The CDR3 is 17 amino acids. CDR1 is SGHKS, CDR2 YYEKEE, per germline (reference sequence). The material sequenced was PBMCs. The chain employs TRBV5-5 and TRBJ2-1; a weak D match, TRBD1 (5 bases). The clonotype originates from a woman aged 25 to 45 in good health and CMV-seropositive. This chain's CDR3 is CASSLDYRPYSYNEQFF. Here the CDR3 DNA reads TGTGCCAGCAGCTTGGATTACAGGCCTTACTCCTACAATGAGCAGTTCTTC.